Ten or more counts support the clone carrying this T cell receptor beta chain. The sample comes from a study of tumor-infiltrating lymphocytes in oesophageal squamous cell carcinoma. This CDR3 region has 15 residues. From germline, CDR1 is MDHEN and CDR2 SYDVKM. Trimming cost V 9 bases and J 2 bases, with 14 bases left between them. MiXCR, applied by TCRdb to the PCR reads, yields one record per CDR3 protein. Here the sample spans 20,000 or so distinct CDR3 sequences, over 30% being singletons. The chain links TRBV28 to TRBJ1-6, with D possibly matching TRBD1 (5 bases). Material for sequencing was esophageal tumor tissue. The origin of this receptor is a female donor with esophageal squamous cell carcinoma. Here the CDR3 reads CASGTLKAYNSPLHF. For the CDR3, the DNA is TGTGCCAGTGGGACTCTTAAGGCCTATAATTCACCCCTCCACTTT.